What follows are 30 T cell receptor beta chains derived from one specimen sequenced in a study of T cells in Graves' hyperthyroidism and ophthalmopathy. RNA transcripts served as the template for amplifying TCR beta CDR3 regions. The study used the HTBI primer set for a first-round RT-PCR of the TCR CDR3. TCRdb processed the multiplex PCR reads anew with MiXCR; each CDR3 protein has one entry. Of around 690,000 distinct CDR3 sequences listed, around a sixth were seen once; the top ten hold 15%. Sequencing was performed on blood. Receptors were obtained from a middle-aged man with Graves' hyperthyroidism.

This clonotype was seen at least ten times. This chain joins TRBV12-3 or TRBV12-4 and TRBJ2-5; 10 bases map to TRBD1. CDR3 length equals 14 residues. V lost 6 bases to trimming and J lost 4 bases; unmatched junction nucleotides: 5. CDR3 residues: CASRFGTGAETQYF. Here the CDR3 DNA reads TGTGCCAGCAGGTTCGGGACAGGGGCAGAGACCCAGTACTTC.

A few counts support this clonotype. The chain joins TRBV6-1 to TRBJ2-7; TRBD2 matches 7 bases. The CDR3 sequence is 13 residues long. The V gene's germline CDR1 is MNHNS and CDR2 SASEGT. The V gene end was trimmed by 3 bases and the J gene end by 9 bases; junction bases not matched to a gene: 8. The CDR3 DNA is TGTGCCAGCAGTGATGGTGGGAGGGCCTGGCAGTACTTC. It yields the protein CASSDGGRAWQYF.

About this clonotype: This may be a read error: a much more frequent sequence differs by one nucleotide. The chain has TRBV27 and TRBJ2-3, with TRBD2 matching 13 bases. This CDR3 spans 17 amino acids. Germline loops: CDR1 MNHEY, CDR2 SMNVEV (reference sequence). With V trimmed by 7 bases and J by 1 base, 8 bases remained unmatched. The CDR3 loop is CASNTGTSGTRTDTQYF. In DNA, the CDR3 is TGTGCCAGCAACACCGGGACTAGCGGGACTCGCACAGATACGCAGTATTTT.

At least ten counts were recorded for this clonotype. The chain carries TRBV2 and TRBJ2-1, with a weak D call TRBD2 (5 bases). Looked up from germline, CDR1 is SNHLY and CDR2 is FYNNEI. V was shortened by 7 bases and J by 4 bases, with 20 bases between the two germline ends. The CDR3 is 16 residues long. DNA for the CDR3: TGTGCCAGCACCGTCGGCTCTGGCGGGTTATACAATGAGCAGTTCTTC. This sequence encodes CASTVGSGGLYNEQFF.

The chain couples TRBV28 to TRBJ2-2; D is perhaps TRBD1 or TRBD2 (6 bases each). Between the trimmed V and J ends, which lost 4 bases and 4 bases, there was a span of 10 bases. Per germline, CDR1 MDHEN and CDR2 SYDVKM. The CDR3 spans 14 residues. DNA of the CDR3: TGTGCCAGCAGTTGGGGGGCTAGCACCGGGGAGCTGTTTTTT. Its protein product is CASSWGASTGELFF.

The gene calls are TRBV5-5 and TRBJ2-3; D may be TRBD1 or TRBD2 (6 bases each). The V and J ends lost 5 bases and 1 base respectively, with 17 bases between them. The CDR3 runs to 16 residues. The germline V gene encodes CDR1 SGHKS and CDR2 YYEKEE (reference sequence). CDR3 nucleotide sequence: TGTGCCAGCAGTTGGGTCCGGGGGCCCGGCACAGATACGCAGTATTTT. This encodes CASSWVRGPGTDTQYF.

The J gene is TRBJ1-5, the V gene TRBV2; no clear D. Germline CDR1 SNHLY, CDR2 FYNNEI. V lost 6 bases, J lost 0 bases, and 9 bases lay in between. The CDR3 runs 14 residues. The CDR3 DNA is TGTGCCAGCAGGGGCAGCCATAGCAATCAGCCCCAGCATTTT. Amino acid sequence: CASRGSHSNQPQHF.

There are many counts of this clonotype. This chain connects TRBV12-3 or TRBV12-4 to TRBJ2-2, with 14 bases fitting TRBD2. CDR3 length: 18 amino acids. V lost 5 bases, J lost 5 bases, and 10 bases stayed unmatched. CDR3 residues: CASSPTAGLAGETGELFF. The CDR3, as DNA: TGTGCCAGCAGTCCCACCGCGGGACTAGCGGGAGAAACCGGGGAGCTGTTTTTT.

The rearrangement uses TRBV12-3 or TRBV12-4 and TRBJ2-2, with D maybe TRBD2 (6 bases). This CDR3 comprises 15 residues. V shed 4 bases and J shed 4 bases, with 13 bases lying between them. The DNA for the CDR3 is TGTGCCAGCAGTTCCCGCCCGGAGGGCACCGGGGAGCTGTTTTTT. Amino acid sequence: CASSSRPEGTGELFF.

This clonotype appeared many times. The chain has TRBV7-2 and TRBJ1-3, with D tentatively TRBD1 (6 bases). CDR3 length: 16 amino acids. Germline values: CDR1 SGHTA, CDR2 FQGNSA. Trimming cost V 1 base and J 8 bases, with 18 bases left between them. This CDR3 is CASSLGWQGLRDTIYF. CDR3 sequence (DNA): TGTGCCAGCAGCTTAGGTTGGCAGGGGCTGAGGGACACCATATATTTT.

Note on this clonotype: A single base separates this from a much larger clone, so it may be a read error. The genes are TRBV27 and TRBJ2-3, with a possible D match to TRBD2 (6 bases). Per germline, CDR1 MNHEY and CDR2 SMNVEV (reference sequence). V lost 8 bases and J 1 base, leaving 13 bases between the germline ends. The CDR3 runs 14 residues. The CDR3: CASGYGTRTDTQYF. For the CDR3, the DNA is TGTGCCAGCGGTTATGGGACTCGCACAGATACGCAGTATTTT.

The chain couples TRBV5-1 to TRBJ2-1, with no clear D. With 8 bases removed from V and 3 bases from J, the gap between germline ends came to 12 bases. CDR3 size: 13 residues. The germline CDR1 and CDR2 sequences are SGHRS and YFSETQ. CDR3 coding DNA: TGCGCCAGGAAGCGACCTATCTACAATGAGCAGTTCTTC. The encoded protein is CARKRPIYNEQFF.

The chain couples TRBV20-1 to TRBJ2-5; the D gene is possibly TRBD2 (7 bases). Germline assignment: CDR1 DFQATT and CDR2 SNEGSKA (reference sequence). V gave up 6 bases and J gave up 5 bases, with 13 bases separating them. This CDR3 spans 12 amino acids. As DNA, the CDR3 is TGCAGTGCCCTGGAGGGGGGGGAGACCCAGTACTTC. Residues: CSALEGGETQYF.

The chain is built from TRBV19 and TRBJ1-1, with TRBD1 matching 10 bases. Looked up from germline, CDR1 is LNHDA and CDR2 is SQIVND (reference sequence). This CDR3 comprises 13 residues. The J segment lost 8 bases and the V segment lost 4 bases, leaving 4 bases of the junction unmatched. The CDR3 DNA is TGTGCCAGTAGTAGAGAGGGACAGGGGGAAGCTTTCTTT. Protein product: CASSREGQGEAFF. Using reference TRBV19 and TRBJ1-1 for the parts outside the CDR3, the full variable domain is DGGITQSPKYLFRKEGQNVTLSCEQNLNHDAMYWYRQDPGQGLRLIYYSQIVNDFQKGDIAEGYSVSREKKESFPLTVTSAQKNPTAFYLCASSREGQGEAFFGQGTRLTVV.

In the case of this clonotype: Just one base apart from a much larger clone, this may be a read error. The conserved phenylalanine or tryptophan is not found at the CDR3 terminus, so this likely reflects a read error. The chain links TRBV7-3 to TRBJ2-3; 7 bases line up with TRBD1. The germline V gene encodes CDR1 SGHTA and CDR2 FQGTGA. V shed 3 bases, J shed 3 bases, and the junction held 6 bases outside the gene matches. The CDR3 loop spans 15 amino acids. DNA of the CDR3: TGTGCCAGCAGCTTCATTCCAGGGGGTACAGATACGCAGTATTTA. Translation gives CASSFIPGGTDTQYL.

This clonotype showed up just a few times. The chain recombines TRBV19 with TRBJ1-5; 8 positions agree with TRBD1. CDR1 and CDR2 from the germline V gene are LNHDA and SQIVND (reference sequence). The CDR3 is made up of 15 amino acids. With V trimmed by 3 bases and J by 3 bases, 4 bases remained unmatched. CDR3 residues: CASSMRDRNNQPQHF. CDR3 nucleotide sequence: TGTGCCAGTAGTATGAGGGACAGGAACAATCAGCCCCAGCATTTT.

This clonotype was found many times. The chain couples TRBV30 to TRBJ2-7; 7 bases align to TRBD1. The J segment lost 3 bases and the V segment lost 5 bases, leaving 1 base of the junction unmatched. Germline CDR1 and CDR2: GTSNPN and SVGIG (reference sequence). CDR3 length: 11 amino acids. The CDR3 coding sequence is TGTGCCTGGGGGACAGACTACGAGCAGTACTTC. Translation: CAWGTDYEQYF.

This clonotype was picked up a small number of times. This chain joins TRBV19 and TRBJ2-7, with TRBD2 matching 11 bases. J lost 5 bases, V lost 1 base, and 4 bases had no gene match. Germline-derived CDR1 and CDR2 are LNHDA and SQIVND (reference sequence). This CDR3 is built from 15 residues. The CDR3 reads CASSIVASGRNEQYF. Here the CDR3 DNA reads TGTGCCAGTAGTATAGTGGCTAGCGGGAGGAACGAGCAGTACTTC.

In its sample, this clonotype was seen a few times. V and J are TRBV30 and TRBJ2-1; no clear D. Germline V gene data show CDR1 as GTSNPN and CDR2 as SVGIG (reference sequence). The V end was cut by 3 bases, the J end by 0 bases, with 12 bases between. CDR3 size: 15 residues. CDR3 residues: CAWRPPRSSYNEQFF. The CDR3 DNA reads TGTGCCTGGAGGCCCCCGCGGAGCTCCTACAATGAGCAGTTCTTC.

This clonotype was counted many times. This chain uses TRBV5-1 with TRBJ2-7, with D unclear. The V gene lost 1 base and the J gene lost 2 bases, with 7 bases spanning the gap. CDR3 size: 13 residues. The germline V gene encodes CDR1 SGHRS and CDR2 YFSETQ. The CDR3 loop is CASSLTSTYEQYF. DNA for the CDR3: TGCGCCAGCAGCTTGACCTCTACCTACGAGCAGTACTTC.

The chain carries TRBV5-1 and TRBJ2-1, with 8 bases fitting TRBD2. Germline values: CDR1 SGHRS, CDR2 YFSETQ. V shed 2 bases, J shed 4 bases, and the junction held 17 bases outside the gene matches. This CDR3 spans 19 amino acids. CDR3 region: CASSLVLQGSASGYNEQFF. CDR3 bases: TGCGCCAGCAGCTTAGTGTTACAGGGTTCGGCTAGCGGGTACAATGAGCAGTTCTTC.

This clonotype was picked up many times. This sequence joins TRBV5-1 and TRBJ2-3; TRBD1 matches at 8 bases. V shed 4 bases and J 2 bases; nucleotides not matched to a gene: 6. This CDR3 comprises 15 residues. CDR1 and CDR2 (germline): SGHRS, YFSETQ. CDR3 DNA sequence: TGCGCCAGCAGCACAGGACAGGGAGTCACAGATACGCAGTATTTT. Amino acid sequence: CASSTGQGVTDTQYF.

V is TRBV19 and J is TRBJ2-6; D may be TRBD1 (5 bases). V was shortened by 1 base and J by 5 bases, with 15 bases between the two germline ends. Germline assignment: CDR1 LNHDA and CDR2 SQIVND (reference sequence). The CDR3 spans 17 residues. CDR3 nucleotides: TGTGCCAGTAGTATAGCTGACAGTCTCCCCAGGGCCAACGTCCTGACTTTC. It yields the protein CASSIADSLPRANVLTF. Using reference TRBV19 and TRBJ2-6 for the parts outside the CDR3, the full variable domain is DGGITQSPKYLFRKEGQNVTLSCEQNLNHDAMYWYRQDPGQGLRLIYYSQIVNDFQKGDIAEGYSVSREKKESFPLTVTSAQKNPTAFYLCASSIADSLPRANVLTFGAGSRLTVL.

V usage is TRBV6-6 and J usage is TRBJ2-7, with no clear D. The CDR3 extends over 17 amino acids. Per germline, CDR1 MNHNY and CDR2 SVGAGI (reference sequence). V was cut by 0 bases and J by 3 bases, with 18 bases left in between. The CDR3 sequence is CASSYSNVGPVDYEQYF. The CDR3 DNA reads as TGTGCCAGCAGTTACTCAAACGTCGGCCCTGTCGACTACGAGCAGTACTTC.

This chain connects TRBV7-9 to TRBJ1-4; TRBD1 matches 7 bases. Germline V gene data show CDR1 as SEHNR and CDR2 as FQNEAQ (reference sequence). The CDR3 has 15 amino acids. With V trimmed by 5 bases and J by 7 bases, 10 bases remained unmatched. The CDR3 DNA reads TGTGCCAGCAGCCCCTCCGGGACAGCGGCTGAAAAACTGTTTTTT. It encodes CASSPSGTAAEKLFF.

The chain joins TRBV5-1 to TRBJ2-1; D is unclear. The CDR3 extends over 15 amino acids. In germline, CDR1 is SGHRS, CDR2 YFSETQ. V lost 4 bases and J lost 10, with 21 bases in between. The CDR3 DNA sequence: TGCGCCAGCAGCAAGGATGGCCAAGTGGGGTCGGAGCAGTTCTTC. It is translated as CASSKDGQVGSEQFF.

This clonotype was picked up many times. The CDR3 sequence is CSAGTSGNYEQYF. The CDR3 DNA reads as TGCAGCGCTGGGACTAGCGGGAACTACGAGCAGTACTTC. V usage is TRBV29-1 and J usage is TRBJ2-7, with TRBD2 matching over 13 bases. Looked up from germline, CDR1 is SQVTM and CDR2 is ANQGSEA. The ends lost 7 bases at V and 3 bases at J; junction bases unmatched: 3. The CDR3 consists of 13 residues.

This clonotype was picked up many times. This chain links TRBV24-1 with TRBJ2-5; D is possibly TRBD1 (6 bases). The ends were cut back, 4 bases at V and 1 base at J, with 15 bases in the middle. The germline CDR1 and CDR2 sequences are KGHDR and SFDVKD. The CDR3 spans 16 residues. The CDR3 nucleotides read TGTGCCACCAGTGAAGAACAGGGCTGGGGCCAAGAGACCCAGTACTTC. Encoded protein: CATSEEQGWGQETQYF.

The table lists this clonotype with a few counts. The rearrangement links TRBV30 to TRBJ2-1, with no clear D. Trimming took off 0 bases at V and 4 bases at J, with 7 bases between the two ends. Germline V gene data show CDR1 as GTSNPN and CDR2 as SVGIG (reference sequence). The CDR3 contains 13 residues. The CDR3 DNA sequence: TGTGCCTGGAGTGTGTCTGGTTACAATGAGCAGTTCTTC. Translation gives CAWSVSGYNEQFF.

This clonotype was found many times. This chain uses TRBV27 with TRBJ2-7; D unclear. The germline V gene encodes CDR1 MNHEY and CDR2 SMNVEV (reference sequence). The CDR3 is 12 amino acids. Trimming stripped 4 bases from V and 6 bases from J, with 10 bases between. CDR3 sequence (DNA): TGTGCCAGCAGTTCCCTTCCCGGCGAGCAGTACTTC. As protein: CASSSLPGEQYF.